The 9 T cell receptor beta chains in this list originate from one sample, sequenced in a study of CD8 T cells in ankylosing spondylitis (dated by TCRdb to 2016 to 2017). These receptors have no known antigen. The library was prepared using 5' RACE. Sequencer: Illumina HiSeq 2500. Using fastp at Q25 and MiXCR, TCRdb reprocessed the public reads and kept productive beta chains. One record per CDR3 amino acid sequence lists the most common genes and DNA. The sample records 130,000 or so distinct CDR3 sequences, approximately 17% of which are singletons. The ten largest account for 30% to 35% of the sample. Paper-wide results and their limitations: Blood from ankylosing spondylitis patients appeared to be characterized by a TCR beta motif made up of under ten highly homologous amino acid variants.

Sequenced: blood, either unsorted or a sorted T cell fraction (not recorded which). The receptors stem from a male donor with ankylosing spondylitis.

V is TRBV7-9 and J is TRBJ1-4; D perhaps matches TRBD1 (5 bases). The germline V and J ends were trimmed by 1 base and 12 bases, with 6 bases remaining between them. This CDR3 is built from 11 residues. Germline values: CDR1 SEHNR, CDR2 FQNEAQ (reference sequence). DNA for the CDR3: TGTGCCAGCAGCTTAGGGGGCCAACTGTTTTTT. Amino acid sequence: CASSLGGQLFF.

The rearrangement links TRBV29-1 to TRBJ2-1; D remains ambiguous. V shed 6 bases and J shed 10 bases, with 13 bases lying between them. The CDR3 is 11 residues long. Germline CDR1 and CDR2: SQVTM and ANQGSEA. This chain's CDR3 is CSVEYLGEQFF. The DNA for the CDR3 is TGCAGCGTCGAGTACTTGGGGGAGCAGTTCTTC.

The chain uses TRBV27 and TRBJ2-7; no clear D gene. Germline CDR1 is MNHEY and CDR2 is SMNVEV (reference sequence). Trimming took off 2 bases at V and 0 bases at J, with 8 bases between the two ends. The CDR3 sequence is 14 residues long. CDR3 DNA: TGTGCCAGCAGTTTAGTGCAGACCTCCTACGAGCAGTACTTC. It yields the protein CASSLVQTSYEQYF.

This clonotype was seen ten or more times. This rearrangement joins TRBV20-1 to TRBJ1-2; no clear D gene. CDR1 is DFQATT and CDR2 is SNEGSKA in the germline V gene (reference sequence). The germline V and J ends were trimmed by 0 bases and 4 bases, with 6 bases remaining between them. The CDR3 sequence is 12 residues long. CDR3 coding DNA: TGCAGTGCTAGAGATCCGATCTATGGCTACACCTTC. This codes for CSARDPIYGYTF.

This clonotype was observed a handful of times. V usage is TRBV9 and J usage is TRBJ2-7; D gene uncertain. Per germline, CDR1 SGDLS and CDR2 YYNGEE. Trimming pared 4 bases from V and 2 bases from J, leaving 19 bases between. The CDR3 contains 16 residues. The CDR3 DNA sequence: TGTGCCAGCAGCCCCGGGTTTCGGTCGGCAGCCTACGAGCAGTACTTC. As protein: CASSPGFRSAAYEQYF.

The table lists this clonotype with a few counts. The gene calls are TRBV6-2 or TRBV6-3 and TRBJ2-1; TRBD2 matches 14 bases. Trimming took 7 bases from V and 4 from J; bases not matched to a gene: 6. The CDR3 extends over 16 amino acids. Germline V gene sequence: CDR1 MNHEY, CDR2 SVGEGT. The CDR3 protein is CASKPGTSGSYNEQFF. The DNA of the CDR3 is TGTGCCAGCAAACCAGGGACTAGCGGGAGTTACAATGAGCAGTTCTTC.

This clonotype was observed at least ten times. This chain connects TRBV28 to TRBJ1-5; no firm D call. The V and J ends lost 3 bases and 5 bases respectively, with 8 bases between them. Germline loops: CDR1 MDHEN, CDR2 SYDVKM. This CDR3 comprises 13 residues. The CDR3 DNA sequence: TGTGCCAGCAGTTTTGTGGAAGATCAGCCCCAGCATTTT. Residues: CASSFVEDQPQHF.

This clonotype was counted between two and nine times. The chain is built from TRBV12-3 or TRBV12-4 and TRBJ1-2; no clear D gene. The CDR3 loop spans 14 amino acids. The V end lost 3 bases, the J end lost 1 base, and 9 bases lay between the germline ends. Here the CDR3 DNA reads TGTGCCAGCAGTTTTAACCTCATTAACTATGGCTACACCTTC. Translation: CASSFNLINYGYTF.

This chain joins TRBV4-2 and TRBJ1-1; D is undetermined. The CDR3 extends over 15 amino acids. Trimming removed 4 bases from V and 0 bases from J, with 12 bases in between. Germline V lookup: CDR1 LGHNA, CDR2 YNFKEQ. The CDR3 reads CASSPEVEVNTEAFF. The CDR3 region has the DNA TGTGCCAGCAGCCCAGAAGTGGAAGTGAACACTGAAGCTTTCTTT.